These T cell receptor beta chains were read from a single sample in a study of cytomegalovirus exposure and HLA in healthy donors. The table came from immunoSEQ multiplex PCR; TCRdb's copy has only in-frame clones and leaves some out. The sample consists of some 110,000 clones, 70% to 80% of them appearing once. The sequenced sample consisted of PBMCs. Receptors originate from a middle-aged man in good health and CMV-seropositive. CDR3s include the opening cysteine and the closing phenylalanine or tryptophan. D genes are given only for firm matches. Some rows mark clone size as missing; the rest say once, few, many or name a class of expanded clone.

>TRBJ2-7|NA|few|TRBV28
CASRGRPTYEQYF
TGTGCCAGCAGGGGCAGGCCGACCTACGAGCAGTACTTC
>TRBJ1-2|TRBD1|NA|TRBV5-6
CASSLGHRGGYTF
TGTGCCAGCAGCTTGGGTCACAGGGGAGGCTACACCTTC
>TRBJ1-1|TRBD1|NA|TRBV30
CACKQGMSTEAFF
TGTGCCTGTAAACAGGGGATGAGCACTGAAGCTTTCTTT
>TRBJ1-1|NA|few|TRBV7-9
CASVGGGTEAFF
TGTGCCAGCGTGGGGGGTGGGACTGAAGCTTTCTTT
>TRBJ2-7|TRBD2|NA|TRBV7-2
CASSLGASGTYEQYF
TGTGCCAGCAGCTTAGGGGCTAGCGGGACCTACGAGCAGTACTTC
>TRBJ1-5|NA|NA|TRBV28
CASGNLDRINQPQHF
TGTGCCAGCGGAAACCTAGACAGGATTAATCAGCCCCAGCATTTT
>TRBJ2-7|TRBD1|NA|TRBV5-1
CASSFEAGGIYEQYF
TGCGCCAGCAGCTTCGAGGCAGGGGGAATCTACGAGCAGTACTTC
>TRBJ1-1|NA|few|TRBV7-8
CASRLLGAGNTEAFF
TGTGCCAGCAGGCTACTTGGGGCAGGGAACACTGAAGCTTTCTTT
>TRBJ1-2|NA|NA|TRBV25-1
CASSAAGSHYGYTF
TGTGCCAGCAGTGCGGCAGGGTCCCACTATGGCTACACCTTC
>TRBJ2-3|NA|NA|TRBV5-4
CASRNRTPGSTDTQYF
TGTGCCAGCAGAAATCGGACACCAGGGAGCACAGATACGCAGTATTTT
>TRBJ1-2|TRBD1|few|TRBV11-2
CASSTRQGAEGYTF
TGTGCCAGCAGCACCCGACAGGGGGCGGAAGGCTACACCTTC
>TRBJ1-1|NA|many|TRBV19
CASSIPPGSRALNTEAFF
TGTGCCAGTAGTATCCCTCCGGGGTCTAGGGCGCTGAACACTGAAGCTTTCTTT
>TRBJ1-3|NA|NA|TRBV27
CATKSRGNTIYF
TGTGCCACCAAATCGAGGGGAAACACCATATATTTT
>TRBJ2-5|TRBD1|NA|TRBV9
CASSVSTGDGTQYF
TGTGCCAGCAGCGTATCGACAGGGGATGGGACCCAGTACTTC
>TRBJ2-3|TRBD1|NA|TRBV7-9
CASSFGQGSDTQYF
TGTGCCAGCAGCTTCGGACAGGGTTCAGATACGCAGTATTTT
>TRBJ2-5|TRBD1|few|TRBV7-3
CASSMDRGETQYF
TGTGCCAGCAGCATGGACAGGGGAGAGACCCAGTACTTC
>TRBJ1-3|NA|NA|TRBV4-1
CASSQGEQALGNTIYF
TGCGCCAGCAGCCAAGGGGAGCAGGCCCTGGGAAACACCATATATTTT
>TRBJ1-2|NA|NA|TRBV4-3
CASSQGYGVPIDGYTF
TGCGCCAGCAGCCAAGGTTACGGGGTCCCCATCGATGGCTACACCTTC
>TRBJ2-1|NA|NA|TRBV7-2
CASSPANRVRDEQFF
TGTGCCAGCAGCCCCGCCAACCGAGTTCGGGATGAGCAGTTCTTC
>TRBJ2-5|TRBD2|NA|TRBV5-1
CASSLGGSSGGEETQYF
TGCGCCAGCAGCTTGGGAGGGTCTAGCGGGGGCGAAGAGACCCAGTACTTC
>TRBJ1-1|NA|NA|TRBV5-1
CASSLEAGVNEAFF
TGCGCCAGCAGCTTGGAGGCAGGGGTGAATGAAGCTTTCTTT
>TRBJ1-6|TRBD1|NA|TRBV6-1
CASSATSGGRTYNSPLHF
TGTGCCAGCAGTGCTACCTCAGGGGGCAGGACCTATAATTCCCCCCTCCACTTT
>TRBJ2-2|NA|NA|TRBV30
CAWSQGDGGELFF
TGTGCCTGGAGTCAGGGTGATGGCGGGGAGCTGTTTTTT
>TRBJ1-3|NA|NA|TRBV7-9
CASSPVGNTIYF
TGTGCCAGCAGCCCTGTAGGAAACACCATATATTTT
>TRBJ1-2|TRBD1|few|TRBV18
CASSPGQGVRGYTF
TGTGCCAGCTCACCTGGACAGGGGGTTCGTGGCTACACCTTC
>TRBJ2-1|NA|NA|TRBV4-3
CASSHLLQGDNEQFF
TGCGCCAGCAGCCATCTCCTCCAAGGGGACAATGAGCAGTTCTTC
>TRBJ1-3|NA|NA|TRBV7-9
CASSGESSGNTIYF
TGTGCCAGCAGCGGAGAGTCGTCCGGAAACACCATATATTTT
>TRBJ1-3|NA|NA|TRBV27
CASSLKKGTGNTIYF
TGTGCCAGCAGTTTGAAGAAGGGGACTGGAAACACCATATATTTT
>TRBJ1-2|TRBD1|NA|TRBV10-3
CAISGTRDRAYYTF
TGTGCCATCAGTGGTACCCGGGACAGGGCCTACTACACCTTC
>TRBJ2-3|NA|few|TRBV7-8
CASSPAGGFSTDTQYF
TGTGCCAGCAGCCCTGCAGGAGGGTTCAGCACAGATACGCAGTATTTT
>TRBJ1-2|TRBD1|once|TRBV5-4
CASSSMTGSGGYTF
TGTGCCAGCAGCAGCATGACAGGGTCGGGGGGCTACACCTTC